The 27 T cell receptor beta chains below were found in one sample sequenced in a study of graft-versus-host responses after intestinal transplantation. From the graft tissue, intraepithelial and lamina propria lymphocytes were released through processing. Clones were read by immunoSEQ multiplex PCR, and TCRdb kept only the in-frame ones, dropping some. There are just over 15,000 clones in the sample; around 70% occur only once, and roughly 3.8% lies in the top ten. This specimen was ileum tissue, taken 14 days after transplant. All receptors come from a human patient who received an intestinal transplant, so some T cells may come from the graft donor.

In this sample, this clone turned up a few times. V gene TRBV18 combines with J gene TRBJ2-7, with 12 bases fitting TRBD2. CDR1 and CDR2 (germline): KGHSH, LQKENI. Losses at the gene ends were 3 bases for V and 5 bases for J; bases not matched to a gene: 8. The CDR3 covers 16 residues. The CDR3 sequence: CASSPPLAGGNNEQYF. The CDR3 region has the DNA TGTGCCAGCTCACCCCCCCTAGCGGGAGGGAATAACGAGCAGTACTTC.

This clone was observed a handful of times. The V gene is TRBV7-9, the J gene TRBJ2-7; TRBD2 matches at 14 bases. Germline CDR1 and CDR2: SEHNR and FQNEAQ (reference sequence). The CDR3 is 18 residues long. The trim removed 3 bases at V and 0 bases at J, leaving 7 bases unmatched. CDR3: CASSFSGLAGASSYEQYF. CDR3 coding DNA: TGTGCCAGCAGCTTCTCGGGACTAGCGGGGGCCAGCTCCTACGAGCAGTACTTC.

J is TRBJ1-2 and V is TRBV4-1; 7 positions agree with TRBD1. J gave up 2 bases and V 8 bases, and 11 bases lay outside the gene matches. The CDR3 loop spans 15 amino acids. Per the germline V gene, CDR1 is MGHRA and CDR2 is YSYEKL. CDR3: CASASPTRGNYGYTF. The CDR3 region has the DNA TGCGCCAGCGCCTCCCCCACCAGGGGGAACTATGGCTACACCTTC.

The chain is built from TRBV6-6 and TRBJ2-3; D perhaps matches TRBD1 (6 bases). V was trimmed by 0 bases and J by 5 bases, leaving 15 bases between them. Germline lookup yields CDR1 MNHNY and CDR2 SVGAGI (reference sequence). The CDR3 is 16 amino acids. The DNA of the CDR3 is TGTGCCAGCAGTTACTCGGGAAGGGGGTGGATAGATACGCAGTATTTT. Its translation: CASSYSGRGWIDTQYF.

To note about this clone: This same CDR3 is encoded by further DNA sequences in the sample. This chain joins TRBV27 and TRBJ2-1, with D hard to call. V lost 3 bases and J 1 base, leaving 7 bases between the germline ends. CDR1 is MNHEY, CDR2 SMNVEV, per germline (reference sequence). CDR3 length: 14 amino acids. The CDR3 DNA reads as TGTGCCAGCAGTTTGGCCGGGTCCTACAATGAGCAGTTCTTC. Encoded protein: CASSLAGSYNEQFF.

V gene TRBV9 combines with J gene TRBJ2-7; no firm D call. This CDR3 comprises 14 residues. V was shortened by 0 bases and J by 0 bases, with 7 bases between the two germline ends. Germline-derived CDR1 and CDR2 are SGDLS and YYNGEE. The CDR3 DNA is TGTGCCAGCAGCGTAGCTGCCACCTCCTACGAGCAGTACTTC. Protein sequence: CASSVAATSYEQYF.

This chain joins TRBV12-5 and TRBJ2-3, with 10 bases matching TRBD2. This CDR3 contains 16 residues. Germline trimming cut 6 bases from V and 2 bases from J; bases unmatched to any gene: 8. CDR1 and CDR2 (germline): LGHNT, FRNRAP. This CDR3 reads CASGSGLAVTTDTQYF. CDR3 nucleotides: TGTGCTAGTGGCTCCGGACTAGCGGTAACCACAGATACGCAGTATTTT.

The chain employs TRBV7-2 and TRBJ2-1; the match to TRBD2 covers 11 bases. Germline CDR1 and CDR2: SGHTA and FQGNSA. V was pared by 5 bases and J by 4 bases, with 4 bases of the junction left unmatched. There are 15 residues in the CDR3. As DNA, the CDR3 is TGTGCCAGCAGCAAAGGACTAGCGGGTTACAATGAGCAGTTCTTC. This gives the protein CASSKGLAGYNEQFF.

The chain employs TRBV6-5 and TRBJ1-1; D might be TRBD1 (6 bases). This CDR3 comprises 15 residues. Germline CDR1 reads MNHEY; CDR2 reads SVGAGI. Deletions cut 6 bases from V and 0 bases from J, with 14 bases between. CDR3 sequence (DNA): TGTGCCAGCAGATTCGGACAGATAATGAACACTGAAGCTTTCTTT. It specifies CASRFGQIMNTEAFF.

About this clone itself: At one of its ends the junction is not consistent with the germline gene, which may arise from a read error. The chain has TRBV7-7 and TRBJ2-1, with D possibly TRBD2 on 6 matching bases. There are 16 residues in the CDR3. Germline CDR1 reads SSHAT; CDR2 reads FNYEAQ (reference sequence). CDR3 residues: CASSLAALGANNEQFF. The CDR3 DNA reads TGTGCTAGCAGCTTAGCGGCACTAGGGGCAAACAATGAGCAGTTCTTC. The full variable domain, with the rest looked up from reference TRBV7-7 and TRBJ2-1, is GAGVSQSPRYKVTKRGQDVTLRCDPISSHATLYWYQQALGQGPEFLTYFNYEAQPDKSGLPSDRFSAERPEGSISTLTIQRTEQRDSAMYRCASSLAALGANNEQFFGPGTRLTVL.

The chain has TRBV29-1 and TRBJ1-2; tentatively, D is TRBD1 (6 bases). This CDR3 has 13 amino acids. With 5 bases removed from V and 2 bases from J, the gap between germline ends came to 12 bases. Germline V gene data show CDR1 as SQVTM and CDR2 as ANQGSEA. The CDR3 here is CSVTGGMNYGYTF. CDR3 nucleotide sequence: TGCAGCGTTACCGGGGGCATGAACTATGGCTACACCTTC.

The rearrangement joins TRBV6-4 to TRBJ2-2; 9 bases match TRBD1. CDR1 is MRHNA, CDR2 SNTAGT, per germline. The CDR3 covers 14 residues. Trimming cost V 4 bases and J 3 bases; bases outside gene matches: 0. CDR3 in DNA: TGTGCCAGCAGTGGGACAGGGGACACCGGGGAGCTGTTTTTT. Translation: CASSGTGDTGELFF.

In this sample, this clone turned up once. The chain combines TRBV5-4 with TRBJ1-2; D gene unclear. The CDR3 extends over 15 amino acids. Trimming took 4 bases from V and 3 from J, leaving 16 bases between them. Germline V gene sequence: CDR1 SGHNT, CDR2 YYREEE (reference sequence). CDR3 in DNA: TGTGCCAGCAGCACTTTGGGCCGCAAGCACTATGGCTACACCTTC. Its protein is CASSTLGRKHYGYTF.

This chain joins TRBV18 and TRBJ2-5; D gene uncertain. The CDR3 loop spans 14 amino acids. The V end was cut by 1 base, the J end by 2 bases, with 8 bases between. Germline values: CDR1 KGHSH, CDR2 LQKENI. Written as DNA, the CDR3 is TGTGCCAGCTCACCACGCATAGGGCAAGAGACCCAGTACTTC. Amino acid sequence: CASSPRIGQETQYF.

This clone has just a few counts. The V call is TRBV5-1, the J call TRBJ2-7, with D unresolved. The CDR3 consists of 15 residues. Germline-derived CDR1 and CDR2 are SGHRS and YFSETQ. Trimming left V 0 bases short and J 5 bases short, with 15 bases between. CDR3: CASSLEESKLDEQYF. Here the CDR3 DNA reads TGCGCCAGCAGCTTGGAAGAATCCAAGCTCGACGAGCAGTACTTC.

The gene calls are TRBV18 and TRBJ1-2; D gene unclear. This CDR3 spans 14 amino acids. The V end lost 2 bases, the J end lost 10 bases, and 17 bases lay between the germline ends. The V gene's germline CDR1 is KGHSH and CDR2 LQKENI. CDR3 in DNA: TGTGCCAGCTCACCAAGTGACCGTGATAGGGACTACACCTTC. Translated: CASSPSDRDRDYTF.

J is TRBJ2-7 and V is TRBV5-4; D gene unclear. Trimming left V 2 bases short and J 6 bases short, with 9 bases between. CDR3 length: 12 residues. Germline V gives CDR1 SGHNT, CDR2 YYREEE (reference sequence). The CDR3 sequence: CASSLGFGEQYF. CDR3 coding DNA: TGTGCCAGCAGCTTAGGTTTTGGCGAGCAGTACTTC.

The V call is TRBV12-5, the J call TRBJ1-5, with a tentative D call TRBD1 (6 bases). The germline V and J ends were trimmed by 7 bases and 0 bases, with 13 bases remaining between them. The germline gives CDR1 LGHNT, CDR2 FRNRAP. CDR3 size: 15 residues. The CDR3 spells CASDKTGVSNQPQHF. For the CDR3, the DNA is TGTGCTAGTGACAAGACAGGAGTTAGCAATCAGCCCCAGCATTTT.

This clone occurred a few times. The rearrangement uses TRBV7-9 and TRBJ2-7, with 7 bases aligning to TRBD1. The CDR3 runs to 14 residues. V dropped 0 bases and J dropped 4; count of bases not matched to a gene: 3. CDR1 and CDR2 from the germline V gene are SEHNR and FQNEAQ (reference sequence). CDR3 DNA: TGTGCCAGCAGCTTAGCGGGACAGAGTTACGAGCAGTACTTC. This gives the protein CASSLAGQSYEQYF. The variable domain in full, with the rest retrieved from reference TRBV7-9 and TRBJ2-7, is DTGVSQNPRHKITKRGQNVTFRCDPISEHNRLYWYRQTLGQGPEFLTYFQNEAQLEKSRLLSDRFSAERPKGSFSTLEIQRTEQGDSAMYLCASSLAGQSYEQYFGPGTRLTVT.

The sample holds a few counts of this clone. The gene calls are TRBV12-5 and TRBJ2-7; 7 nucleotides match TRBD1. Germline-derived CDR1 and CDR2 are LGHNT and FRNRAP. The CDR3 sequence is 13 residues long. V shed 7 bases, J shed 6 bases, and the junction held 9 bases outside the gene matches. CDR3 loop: CASVQGTALEQYF. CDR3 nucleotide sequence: TGTGCTAGTGTCCAGGGGACAGCCCTCGAGCAGTACTTC.

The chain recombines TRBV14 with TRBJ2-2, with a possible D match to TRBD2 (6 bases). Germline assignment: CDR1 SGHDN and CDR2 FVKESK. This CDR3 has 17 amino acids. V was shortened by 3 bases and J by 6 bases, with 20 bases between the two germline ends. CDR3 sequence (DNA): TGTGCCAGCAGCCAGAGACTAGGCTCGTTTGGCTCCGGGGAGCTGTTTTTT. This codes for CASSQRLGSFGSGELFF.

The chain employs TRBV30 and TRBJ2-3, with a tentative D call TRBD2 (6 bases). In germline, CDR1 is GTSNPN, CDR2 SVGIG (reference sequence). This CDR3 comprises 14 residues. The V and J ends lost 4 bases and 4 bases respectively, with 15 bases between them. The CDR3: CAWNLMSSADTQYF. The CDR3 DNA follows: TGTGCCTGGAACCTGATGTCTAGCGCAGATACGCAGTATTTT. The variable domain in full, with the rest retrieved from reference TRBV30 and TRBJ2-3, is SQTIHQWPATLVQPVGSPLSLECTVEGTSNPNLYWYRQAAGRGLQLLFYSVGIGQISSEVPQNLSASRPQDRQFILSSKKLLLSDSGFYLCAWNLMSSADTQYFGPGTRLTVL.

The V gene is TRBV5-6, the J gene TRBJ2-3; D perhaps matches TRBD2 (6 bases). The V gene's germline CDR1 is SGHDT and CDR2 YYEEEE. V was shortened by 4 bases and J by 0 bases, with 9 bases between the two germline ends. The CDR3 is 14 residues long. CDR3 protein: CASSPGGSTDTQYF. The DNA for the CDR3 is TGTGCCAGCAGCCCCGGGGGTAGCACAGATACGCAGTATTTT.

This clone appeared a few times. CDR3 coding DNA: TGTGCCAGCAGCTTAACAGGGACTGAAGCTTTCTTT. Translation gives CASSLTGTEAFF. This rearrangement joins TRBV7-6 to TRBJ1-1; D may be TRBD1 (6 bases). V lost 2 bases and J 5 bases, leaving 6 bases between the germline ends. The CDR3 is 12 amino acids. Germline V lookup: CDR1 SGHVS, CDR2 FNYEAQ.

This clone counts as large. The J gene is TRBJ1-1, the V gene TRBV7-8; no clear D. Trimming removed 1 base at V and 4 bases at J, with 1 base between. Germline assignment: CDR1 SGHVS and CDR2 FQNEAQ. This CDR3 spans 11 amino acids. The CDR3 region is CASSLGTEAFF. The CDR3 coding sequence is TGTGCCAGCAGCTTAGGCACTGAAGCTTTCTTT. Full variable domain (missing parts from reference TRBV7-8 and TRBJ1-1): GAGVSQSPRYKVAKRGQDVALRCDPISGHVSLFWYQQALGQGPEFLTYFQNEAQLDKSGLPSDRFFAERPEGSVSTLKIQRTQQEDSAVYLCASSLGTEAFFGQGTRLTVV.

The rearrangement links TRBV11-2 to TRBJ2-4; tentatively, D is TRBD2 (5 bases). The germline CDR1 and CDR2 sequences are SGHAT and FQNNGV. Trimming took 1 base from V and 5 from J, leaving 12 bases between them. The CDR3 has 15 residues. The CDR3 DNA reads TGTGCCAGCAGCTTAGTTAGGAGCGGAGAAAACATTCAGTACTTC. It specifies CASSLVRSGENIQYF.

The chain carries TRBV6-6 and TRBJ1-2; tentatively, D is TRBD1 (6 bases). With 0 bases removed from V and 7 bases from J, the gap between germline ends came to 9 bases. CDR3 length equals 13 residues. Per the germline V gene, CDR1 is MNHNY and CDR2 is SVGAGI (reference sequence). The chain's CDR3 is CASSYSAGVGYTF. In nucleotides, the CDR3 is TGTGCCAGCAGTTACTCTGCAGGGGTTGGCTACACCTTC.